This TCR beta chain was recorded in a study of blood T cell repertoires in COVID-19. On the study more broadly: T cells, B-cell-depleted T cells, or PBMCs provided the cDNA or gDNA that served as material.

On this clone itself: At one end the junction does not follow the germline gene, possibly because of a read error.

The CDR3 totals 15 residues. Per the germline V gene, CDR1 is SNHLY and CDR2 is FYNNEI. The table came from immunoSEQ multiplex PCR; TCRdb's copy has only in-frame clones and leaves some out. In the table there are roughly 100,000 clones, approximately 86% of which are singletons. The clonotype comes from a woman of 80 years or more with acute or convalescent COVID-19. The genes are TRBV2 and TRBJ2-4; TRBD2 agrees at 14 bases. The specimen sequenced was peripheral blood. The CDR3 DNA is TGTGCCAGCAGCATGACTAGCGGGGGGGAAAACATTCAGTACTTT. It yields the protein CASSMTSGGENIQYF.